This TCR beta chain was profiled in a study of blood T cell repertoires in COVID-19. Study context: Donors in the United States, Italy and Spain gave samples during acute or convalescent COVID-19.

The method was immunoSEQ multiplex PCR; TCRdb's version includes in-frame clones alone and lacks a portion of them. The table lists about 300,000 clones, nearly 90% of them singletons. The origin of this receptor is a woman aged 45-65 years who had been exposed to COVID-19. The sequencing input was PBMCs or T cells enriched from blood (not recorded which).

The CDR3 region is CASSPQTGLAGASDTQYF. In DNA form, the CDR3 reads TGTGCCAGCAGCCCACAAACGGGACTAGCGGGGGCGTCGGATACGCAGTATTTT. The chain joins TRBV5-4 to TRBJ2-3, with 14 bases that match TRBD2. The V gene end was trimmed by 4 bases and the J gene end by 6 bases; junction bases not matched to a gene: 13. The germline gives CDR1 SGHNT, CDR2 YYREEE (reference sequence). CDR3 size: 18 residues.